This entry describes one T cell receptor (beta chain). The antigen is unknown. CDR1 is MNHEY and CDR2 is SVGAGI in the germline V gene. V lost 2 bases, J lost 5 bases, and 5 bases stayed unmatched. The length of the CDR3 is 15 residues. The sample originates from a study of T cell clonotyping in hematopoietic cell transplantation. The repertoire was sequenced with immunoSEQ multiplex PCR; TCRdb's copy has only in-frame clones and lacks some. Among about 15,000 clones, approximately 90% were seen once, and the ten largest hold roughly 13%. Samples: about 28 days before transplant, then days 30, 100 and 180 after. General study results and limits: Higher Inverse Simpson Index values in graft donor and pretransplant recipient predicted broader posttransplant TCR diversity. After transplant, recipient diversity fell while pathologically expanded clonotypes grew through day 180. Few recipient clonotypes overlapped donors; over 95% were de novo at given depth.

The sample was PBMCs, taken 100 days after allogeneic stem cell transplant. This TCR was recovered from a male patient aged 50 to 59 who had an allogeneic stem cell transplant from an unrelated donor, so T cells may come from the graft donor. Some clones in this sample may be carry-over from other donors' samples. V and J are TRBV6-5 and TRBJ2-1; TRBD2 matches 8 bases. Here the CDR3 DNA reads TGTGCCAGCAGTTACGATGGGACTAGGGACAATGAGCAGTTCTTC. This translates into CASSYDGTRDNEQFF.